This T cell receptor (beta chain) derives from a study of T cells in Graves' hyperthyroidism and ophthalmopathy. What was amplified from RNA transcripts were TCR beta CDR3 regions. TCR CDR3 underwent first-round RT-PCR with the HTBI primer set. MiXCR, run by TCRdb on the multiplex PCR reads, gives a single entry per CDR3 protein. The data contain fewer than 400,000 distinct CDR3 sequences, 16% of them singletons. Stable Graves' hyperthyroidism denoted no ophthalmopathy progression over 18 months. PBMCs were collected from an approximately 9.2 ml volume of fresh peripheral blood. This receptor was identified in a man aged 30 to 45 with Graves' hyperthyroidism. Sample: blood.

This CDR3 is CAWTRTGRNEQYF. The DNA of the CDR3 is TGTGCCTGGACCAGGACAGGGAGGAACGAGCAGTACTTC. V is TRBV30 and J is TRBJ2-7; 8 bases line up with TRBD1. The V gene end was trimmed by 4 bases and the J gene end by 5 bases; junction bases not matched to a gene: 7. From germline, CDR1 is GTSNPN and CDR2 SVGIG (reference sequence). The CDR3 is made up of 13 amino acids. Drawing the rest from reference TRBV30 and TRBJ2-7, the complete variable domain is SQTIHQWPATLVQPVGSPLSLECTVEGTSNPNLYWYRQAAGRGLQLLFYSVGIGQISSEVPQNLSASRPQDRQFILSSKKLLLSDSGFYLCAWTRTGRNEQYFGPGTRLTVT.